This T cell receptor beta chain was identified during a study of blood T cell repertoires in COVID-19 (dated by TCRdb to the early 2020s). As for the study more broadly: Samples covering the acute and convalescent phases of COVID-19 were provided by collaborators in the United States, Italy and Spain. Where HLA class I and class II types were available, the types were taken from metadata supplied by the sample provider, not from assay-based typing. A de-identified subject ID, COVID-19 status, age in years and sex were almost always included in the sample metadata. The material from the prospective study consisted of cDNA or gDNA derived from T cells, B-cell-depleted T cells, or PBMCs. The repertoires were made available in a free public database intended to serve as a resource for research on the immune response to SARS-CoV-2. Samples came from the ongoing ImmuneRACE study (first 160 participants) plus 1,254 subjects from 6 global collaborators. Deeply sampled blood TCRbeta repertoires from subjects exposed to, actively infected with, or recovered from COVID-19 were included in the dataset.

Study-wide conclusions, independent of this receptor: Clinical and demographic metadata were provided uncurated, with the amount varying by source and participant.

V was cut back by 3 bases and J by 1 base, leaving a gap of 7 bases between them. Including cysteine and phenylalanine, the CDR3 has 15 amino acids. The entry retains the CDR3 DNA only, 45 bases that are in frame from base 1. Via the germline V gene, CDR1 is KGHSH and CDR2 LQKENI. The collaborating institutions used their own protocols to collect whole blood in K2EDTA tubes. For TCRbeta analysis, collaborator samples were shipped as frozen whole blood, as isolated PBMCs, or as DNA extracted from either sample type. Only a few counts were recorded for this clone. The specificity of this receptor is unknown. No base-level quality is on record; no much larger clone is a single base apart. The immunoSEQ Assay, a bias-controlled multiplex PCR, was used to amplify TCRbeta CDR3 regions from genomic DNA. In the paper's pipeline: Within the assay, amplification of reference gene primers was used to estimate how many nucleated cells each sample contained. To quantify the absolute abundance of each unique TCRbeta CDR3 rearrangement, sequence reads were collapsed and filtered. For each sample, productive Simpson clonality was calculated as the square root of Simpson's diversity index over productive rearrangements. TCRdb limited this immuneACCESS table to in-frame rearrangements with V and J called. A share of clones is missing; checked studies link under half to unresolved V genes, and the rest is unexplained. The V and J calls and clone size come from that table; D and trimming were worked out from the DNA. The sample yields 350,000 to 450,000 clones; 85% were counted once. Approximately 3.7% of the sample is held by the ten biggest clonotypes.

The sequencing input was peripheral blood. Recombination joined TRBV18 with TRBJ1-6; no D segment can be confidently identified. This clonotype was obtained from a young woman with acute or convalescent COVID-19. The bases are TGTGCCAGCTCACCTGGAGGGTCCTATAATTCACCCCTCCACTTT. Its protein reads: CASSPGGSYNSPLHF.